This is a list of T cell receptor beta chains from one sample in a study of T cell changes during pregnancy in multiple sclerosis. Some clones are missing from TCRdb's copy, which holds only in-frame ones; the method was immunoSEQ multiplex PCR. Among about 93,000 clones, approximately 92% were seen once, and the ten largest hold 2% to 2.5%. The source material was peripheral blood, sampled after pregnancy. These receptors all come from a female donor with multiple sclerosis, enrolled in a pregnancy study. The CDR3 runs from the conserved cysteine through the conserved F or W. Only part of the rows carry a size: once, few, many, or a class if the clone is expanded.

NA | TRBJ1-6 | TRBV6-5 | CASRTFSYNSPLHF
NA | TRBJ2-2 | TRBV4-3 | CASSQRQGASAGELFF
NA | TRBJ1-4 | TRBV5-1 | CASSLGQSNEKLFF
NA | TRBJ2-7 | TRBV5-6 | CASSGSGTGEYEQYF
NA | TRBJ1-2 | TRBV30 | CAWSQWGRGRGYTF
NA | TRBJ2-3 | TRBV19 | CASATAESTDTQYF
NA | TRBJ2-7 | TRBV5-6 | CASSPITVSYEQYF
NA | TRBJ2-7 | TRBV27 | CASSVRDRGHEQYF
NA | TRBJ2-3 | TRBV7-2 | CASTGTDRGQDTQYF
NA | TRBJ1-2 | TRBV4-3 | CASSQGGGRIYGYTF
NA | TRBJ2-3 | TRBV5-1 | CASSSMGGETRTDTQYF
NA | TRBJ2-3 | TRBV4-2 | CASSHRQGSSTDTQYF
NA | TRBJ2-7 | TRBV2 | CASQTGASYEQYF
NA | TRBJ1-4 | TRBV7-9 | CASSARRDIGEKLFF
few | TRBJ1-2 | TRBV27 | CASSSRQGYYTF
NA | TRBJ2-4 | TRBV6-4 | CASIRRRDEENIQYF
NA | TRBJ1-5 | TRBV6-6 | CASTDRGTGNFQPQHF
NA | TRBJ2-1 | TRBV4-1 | CASSQEPGLAVLYNEQFF
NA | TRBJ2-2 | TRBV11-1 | CASSLGIAGGELFF
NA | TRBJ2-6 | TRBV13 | CASSLSRFSGANVLTF
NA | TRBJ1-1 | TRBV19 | CASSLLNTEAFF
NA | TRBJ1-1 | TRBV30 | CAWVLHRDEAFF
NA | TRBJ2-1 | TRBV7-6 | CASSPRTAIGNEQFF
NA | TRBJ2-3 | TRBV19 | CASGRGVGTDTQYF
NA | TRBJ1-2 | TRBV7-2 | CASSLGGSAPQTYGYTF
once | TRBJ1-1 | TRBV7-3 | CASSPAGSTEAFF
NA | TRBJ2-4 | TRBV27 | CASSPHTGVLAKNIQYF
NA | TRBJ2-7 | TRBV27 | CATSIRDRVDEQYF
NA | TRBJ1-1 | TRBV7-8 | CASRETELNTEAFF
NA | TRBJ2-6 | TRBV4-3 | CASSPHGGSSGANVLTF
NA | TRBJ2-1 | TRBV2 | CASSEFRGTYNEQFF
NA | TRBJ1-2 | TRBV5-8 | CASSNNFDSPNYGYTF
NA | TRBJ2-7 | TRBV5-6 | CASSPPPGYEQYF
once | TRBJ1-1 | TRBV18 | CASSPPTGTSEAFF
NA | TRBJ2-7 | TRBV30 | CAWSSGGSSYEQYF
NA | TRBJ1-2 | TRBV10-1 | CANPVDRESGGYTF
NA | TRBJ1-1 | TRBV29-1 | CSVEQGRTGVNTEAFF
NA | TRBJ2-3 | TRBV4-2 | CASSPWGGERQYF
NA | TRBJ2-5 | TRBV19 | CASRSVQGARETQYF
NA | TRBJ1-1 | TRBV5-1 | CASSSELNTEAFF
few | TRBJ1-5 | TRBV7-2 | CASSLGGRGYSNQPQHF
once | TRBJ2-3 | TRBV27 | CASSWGSRGSTDTQYF
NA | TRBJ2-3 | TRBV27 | CASSPTQYQQGDTQYF
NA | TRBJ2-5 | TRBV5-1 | CASRPGLAGGQETQYF
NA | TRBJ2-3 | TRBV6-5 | CASSFWASGGTDTQYF
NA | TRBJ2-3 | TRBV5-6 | CASSQRQGWSTDTQYF
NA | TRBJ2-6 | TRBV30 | CAWSGLDSGANVLTF
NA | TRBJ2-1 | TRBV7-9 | CASSLSGSSYNEQFF
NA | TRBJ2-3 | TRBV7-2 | CASSYGTSGRRIGDTQYF
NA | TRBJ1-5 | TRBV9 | CASSVGPGNNQPQHF
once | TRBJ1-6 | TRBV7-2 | CASSPGFYNSPLHF
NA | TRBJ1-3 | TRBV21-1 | CATPFVNDGPGATIYF
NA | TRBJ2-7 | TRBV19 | CASSIHEGGGSYEQYF
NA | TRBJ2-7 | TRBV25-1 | CASLPLGGLEQYF
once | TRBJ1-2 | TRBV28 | CASSLPGGAGYTF
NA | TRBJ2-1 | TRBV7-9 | CASSFTAGAYNEQFF
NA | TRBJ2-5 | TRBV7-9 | CASSFNPSRRETQYF
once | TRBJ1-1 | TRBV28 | CASSPPAGSRRNTEAFF
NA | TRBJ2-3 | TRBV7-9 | CASSLSGDTDTQYF